This entry features one TCR beta chain sequence. The antigen is unknown. The data belong to a study of T-cell memory formation after mild COVID-19. General study findings and limits: Clones that shrank (day 15 to 85) were balanced CD4/CD8, whereas later expanders leaned CD4+. Chiefly within CM and EM were the contracting CD4+ clones; CD8+ ones were within EMRA.

One entry per CDR3 protein, called by TCRdb with MiXCR from the 5' RACE reads. The table shows roughly 580,000 distinct CDR3 sequences, with roughly 18% occurring only once. The TCR sequence derives from an adult woman who had mild COVID-19 (a few samples of this study predate the infection). Cell type and time point are not known. Sequencing input: PBMCs or a T cell subset sorted from them (not recorded which).

The CDR3 DNA sequence: TGTGCCAGCAGTCCTCGGTCGAGCACTGAAGCTTTCTTT. Its protein is CASSPRSSTEAFF. This chain connects TRBV12-3 or TRBV12-4 to TRBJ1-1, with unresolved D. Between the trimmed V and J ends, which lost 5 bases and 4 bases, there was a span of 11 bases. The CDR3 runs 13 residues.